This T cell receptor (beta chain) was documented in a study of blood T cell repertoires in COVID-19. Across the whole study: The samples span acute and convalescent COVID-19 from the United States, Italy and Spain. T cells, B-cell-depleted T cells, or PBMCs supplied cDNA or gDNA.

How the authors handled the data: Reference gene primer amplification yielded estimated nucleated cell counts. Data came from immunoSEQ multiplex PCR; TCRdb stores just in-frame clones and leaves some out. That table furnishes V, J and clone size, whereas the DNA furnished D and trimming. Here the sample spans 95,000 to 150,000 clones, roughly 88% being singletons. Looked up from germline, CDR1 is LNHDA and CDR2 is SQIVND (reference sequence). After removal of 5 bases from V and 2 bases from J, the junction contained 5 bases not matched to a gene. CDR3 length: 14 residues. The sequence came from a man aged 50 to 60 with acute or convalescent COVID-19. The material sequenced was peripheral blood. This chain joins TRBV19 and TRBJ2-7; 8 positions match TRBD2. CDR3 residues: CASSSSGGAYEQYF. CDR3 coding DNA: TGTGCCAGTAGTTCGAGCGGGGGAGCCTACGAGCAGTACTTC. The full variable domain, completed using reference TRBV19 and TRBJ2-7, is DGGITQSPKYLFRKEGQNVTLSCEQNLNHDAMYWYRQDPGQGLRLIYYSQIVNDFQKGDIAEGYSVSREKKESFPLTVTSAQKNPTAFYLCASSSSGGAYEQYFGPGTRLTVT.